The present TCR beta chain was sequenced within a study of OX40 agonist ivuxolimab in advanced cancers. Study as a whole: Patients got intravenous ivuxolimab at 0.01 to 10 mg/kg every 2 weeks.

Germline values: CDR1 MNHEY, CDR2 SVGAGI. V was shortened by 4 bases and J by 4 bases, with 16 bases between the two germline ends. The CDR3 consists of 16 residues. This clone has more than one count but fewer than ten. Profiled with immunoSEQ multiplex PCR; TCRdb holds only in-frame clones, not every one. The profile covers roughly 75,000 clones, with around 86% appearing a single time and around 2.8% taken by the ten largest. The sequence was obtained from an adult with an advanced solid tumor such as melanoma, head and neck, liver or kidney cancer. This chain uses TRBV6-5 with TRBJ2-2; tentatively, D is TRBD1 (6 bases). Sequencing used CD4+ or CD8+ T cells sorted from blood, obtained in a trial of the OX40 agonist ivuxolimab. CDR3 nucleotide sequence: TGTGCCAGCAGTTCCCCGGCAGGGGCGGGCACCGGGGAGCTGTTTTTT. Residues: CASSSPAGAGTGELFF.